Reported below is one T cell receptor (beta chain). Its antigen remains unknown. These data come from a study of T cell responses to AZD1222 COVID-19 vaccine. Findings of the study overall: Clonal diversity was possibly underestimated, and white British individuals and females predominated among donors. Among spike-specific TCRs, nearly half reportedly target unmutated variant regions.

The CDR3 contains 16 residues. The V gene lost 0 bases and the J gene lost 6 bases, with 18 bases spanning the gap. CDR1 LGHNA and CDR2 YNFKEQ come from the germline V gene. Repertoires were generated with immunoSEQ multiplex PCR, while TCRdb's copy carries only in-frame clones and drops some. The sample shows around 130,000 clones, approximately 85% of them seen only once. The sequence was obtained from an adult in good health. Here the sequenced sample was peripheral blood, taken on day 0 of MenACWY control vaccination. J is TRBJ2-7 and V is TRBV4-2; D is undetermined. CDR3 DNA: TGTGCCAGCAGCCAAGAATTAGGTTTAAGTTCCGGCGAGCAGTACTTC. Protein sequence: CASSQELGLSSGEQYF.